Below, 8 T cell receptor beta chains from the same sample are listed, as sequenced in a study of blood T cells in healthy people across ages. A second about 6 to 12 cycle PCR used barcoded and J-beta primers. Each CDR3 protein gets one entry after TCRdb re-called the 5' RACE reads with MiXCR. The top ten clones hold 13% of a sample with 650,000 or so distinct CDR3 sequences, around 50% of them seen once. Sequencing was performed on blood. These receptor sequences come from a woman aged 80 or older in good health.

J is TRBJ2-3 and V is TRBV5-1; D is unresolved. The CDR3 sequence is 13 residues long. CDR1 and CDR2 from the germline V gene are SGHRS and YFSETQ. Trimming pared 3 bases from V and 5 bases from J, leaving 10 bases between. The CDR3 bases are TGCGCCAGCAGCTCAAATATGGGAGATACGCAGTATTTT. Amino acids: CASSSNMGDTQYF.

The rearrangement links TRBV10-3 to TRBJ2-6, with D unclear. Trimming shortened V by 0 bases and J by 2 bases, and 5 bases separated the two germline ends. The germline V gene encodes CDR1 ENHRY and CDR2 SYGVKD. The CDR3 runs 15 residues. CDR3 in DNA: TGTGCCATCAGTGAGTCGCAAGCTGGGGCCAACGTCCTGACTTTC. Translating it yields CAISESQAGANVLTF.

The chain combines TRBV20-1 with TRBJ1-1, with 12 bases identical to TRBD1. J was trimmed by 5 bases and V by 2 bases; bases with no gene match: 3. Germline V lookup: CDR1 DFQATT, CDR2 SNEGSKA (reference sequence). The CDR3 loop spans 14 amino acids. The CDR3: CSARRDRGRTEAFF. The CDR3 DNA follows: TGCAGTGCTAGACGGGACAGGGGGCGAACTGAAGCTTTCTTT.

This clonotype was seen ten or more times. V gene TRBV12-3 or TRBV12-4 combines with J gene TRBJ2-1; TRBD2 agrees at 8 bases. The trim removed 7 bases at V and 0 bases at J, leaving 5 bases unmatched. The CDR3 is 15 amino acids. As DNA, the CDR3 is TGTGCCAGCAACGCCGGGACTAGCTCCTACAATGAGCAGTTCTTC. Translated, it gives CASNAGTSSYNEQFF.

This clonotype has only a few counts. The CDR3 loop reads CSARPSGFEQYF. In nucleotides, the CDR3 is TGCAGTGCTAGGCCTAGCGGGTTCGAGCAGTACTTC. The chain uses TRBV20-1 and TRBJ2-7; 8 bases fit TRBD2. This CDR3 is built from 12 residues. Germline CDR1 and CDR2: DFQATT and SNEGSKA (reference sequence). Trimming at V came to 3 bases and at J to 6 bases, leaving 4 bases not matched to a gene.

Ten or more counts support this clonotype. The chain carries TRBV28 and TRBJ2-1, with 8 bases identical to TRBD1. CDR3 length equals 15 residues. V was clipped by 5 bases and J by 6 bases; unmatched bases: 9. CDR1 is MDHEN, CDR2 SYDVKM, per germline. CDR3 in DNA: TGTGCCAGCAGTCCCGGGACAGGACCCCCCAATGAGCAGTTCTTC. Amino acids: CASSPGTGPPNEQFF.

The chain links TRBV20-1 to TRBJ1-3; 9 bases map to TRBD1. V lost 2 bases, J lost 3 bases, and 5 bases stayed unmatched. The CDR3 is 15 residues long. Germline V gives CDR1 DFQATT, CDR2 SNEGSKA (reference sequence). The CDR3 loop reads CSARPRTGVGNTIYF. The DNA of the CDR3 is TGCAGTGCTAGACCTCGGACAGGGGTTGGAAACACCATATATTTT.

V gene TRBV29-1 combines with J gene TRBJ1-4, with TRBD1 as a possible D gene (5 bases). The V gene's germline CDR1 is SQVTM and CDR2 ANQGSEA. Between the trimmed V and J ends, which lost 3 bases and 9 bases, there was a span of 17 bases. The CDR3 runs 14 residues. CDR3 in DNA: TGCAGCGTTGACGTGCGGGGGATGGGTAAAAAACTGTTTTTT. The encoded protein is CSVDVRGMGKKLFF.